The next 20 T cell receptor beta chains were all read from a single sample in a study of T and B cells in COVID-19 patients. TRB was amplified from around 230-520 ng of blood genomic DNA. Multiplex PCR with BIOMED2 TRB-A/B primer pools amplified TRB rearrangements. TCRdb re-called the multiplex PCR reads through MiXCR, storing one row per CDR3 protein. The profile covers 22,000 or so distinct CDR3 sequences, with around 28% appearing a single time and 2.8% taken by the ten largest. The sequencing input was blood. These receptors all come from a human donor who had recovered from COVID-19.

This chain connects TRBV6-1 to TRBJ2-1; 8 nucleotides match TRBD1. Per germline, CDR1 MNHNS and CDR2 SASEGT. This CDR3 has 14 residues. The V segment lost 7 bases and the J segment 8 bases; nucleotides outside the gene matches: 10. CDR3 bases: TGTGCCAGCACAAACTTACAGGGGGTTTATGAGCAGTTCTTC. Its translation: CASTNLQGVYEQFF.

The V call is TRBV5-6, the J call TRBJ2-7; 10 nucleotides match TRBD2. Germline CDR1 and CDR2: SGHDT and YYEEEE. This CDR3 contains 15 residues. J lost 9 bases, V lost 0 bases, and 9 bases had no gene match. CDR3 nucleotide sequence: TGTGCCAGCAGCTTGGCCGGGCTAGCGGGAGAGGGGCAGTACTTC. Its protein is CASSLAGLAGEGQYF.

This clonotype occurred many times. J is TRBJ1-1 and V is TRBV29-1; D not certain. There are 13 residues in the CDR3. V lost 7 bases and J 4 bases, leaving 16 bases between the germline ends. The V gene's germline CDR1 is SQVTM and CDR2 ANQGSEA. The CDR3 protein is CSGEPLEGTEAFF. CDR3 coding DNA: TGCAGCGGGGAGCCCTTGGAGGGCACTGAAGCTTTCTTT.

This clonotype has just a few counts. The CDR3 region has the DNA TGTGCCAGCAGCTTGGCCGGACAGGGGTACAATGAGCAGTTCTTC. Translating it yields CASSLAGQGYNEQFF. The chain recombines TRBV5-4 with TRBJ2-1; 9 bases map to TRBD1. This CDR3 has 15 amino acids. Germline CDR1 reads SGHNT; CDR2 reads YYREEE (reference sequence). J was trimmed by 4 bases and V by 0 bases; bases with no gene match: 2.

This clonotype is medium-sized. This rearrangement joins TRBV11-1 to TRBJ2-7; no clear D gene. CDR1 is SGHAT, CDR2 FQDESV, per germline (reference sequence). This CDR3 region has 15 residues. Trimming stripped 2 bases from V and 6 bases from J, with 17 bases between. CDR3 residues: CASSLSVVAPSEQYF. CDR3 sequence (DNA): TGTGCCAGCAGCTTAAGTGTAGTGGCGCCCTCCGAGCAGTACTTC.

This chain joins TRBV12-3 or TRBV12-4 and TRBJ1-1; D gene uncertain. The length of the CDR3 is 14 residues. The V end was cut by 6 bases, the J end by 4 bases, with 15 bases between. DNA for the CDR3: TGTGCCAGCAGCCCACAGAGCCGGGGCACTGAAGCTTTCTTT. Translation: CASSPQSRGTEAFF.

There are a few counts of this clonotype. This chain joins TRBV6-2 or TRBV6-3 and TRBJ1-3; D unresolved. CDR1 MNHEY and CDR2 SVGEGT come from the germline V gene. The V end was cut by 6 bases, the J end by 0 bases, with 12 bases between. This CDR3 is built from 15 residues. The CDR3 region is CASSLDRLSGNTIYF. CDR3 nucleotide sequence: TGTGCCAGCAGCTTAGACCGACTCTCTGGAAACACCATATATTTT.

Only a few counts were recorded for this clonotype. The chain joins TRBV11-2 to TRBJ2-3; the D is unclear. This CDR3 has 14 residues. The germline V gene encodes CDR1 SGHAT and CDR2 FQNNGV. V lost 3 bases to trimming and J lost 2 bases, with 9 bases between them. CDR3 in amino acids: CASSFYGNTDTQYF. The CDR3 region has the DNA TGTGCCAGCAGCTTTTATGGAAACACAGATACGCAGTATTTT.

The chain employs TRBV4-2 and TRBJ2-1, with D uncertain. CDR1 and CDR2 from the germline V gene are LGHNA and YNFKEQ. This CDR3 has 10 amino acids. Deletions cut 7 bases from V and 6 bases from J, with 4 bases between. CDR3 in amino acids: CASMTNEQFF. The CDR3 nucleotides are TGTGCCAGCATGACCAATGAGCAGTTCTTC.

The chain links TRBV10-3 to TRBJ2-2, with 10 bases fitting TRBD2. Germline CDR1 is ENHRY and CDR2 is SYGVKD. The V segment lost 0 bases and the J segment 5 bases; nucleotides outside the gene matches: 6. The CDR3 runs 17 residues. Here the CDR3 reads CAISESPLAGRTGELFF. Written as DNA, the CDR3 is TGTGCCATCAGTGAGTCCCCACTAGCGGGGAGAACCGGGGAGCTGTTTTTT.

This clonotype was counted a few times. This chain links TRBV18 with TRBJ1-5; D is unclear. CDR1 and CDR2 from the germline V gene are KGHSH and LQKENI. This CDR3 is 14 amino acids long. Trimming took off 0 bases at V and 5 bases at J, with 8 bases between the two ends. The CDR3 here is CASSPPGAYQPQHF. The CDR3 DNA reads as TGTGCCAGCTCACCACCGGGTGCGTATCAGCCCCAGCATTTT.

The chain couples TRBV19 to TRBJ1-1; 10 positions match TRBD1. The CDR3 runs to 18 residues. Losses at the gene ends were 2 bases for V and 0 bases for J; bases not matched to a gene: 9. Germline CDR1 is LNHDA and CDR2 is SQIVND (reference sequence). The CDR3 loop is CASSILPGQGPLNTEAFF. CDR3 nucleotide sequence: TGTGCCAGTAGTATACTACCGGGACAGGGGCCCTTGAACACTGAAGCTTTCTTT. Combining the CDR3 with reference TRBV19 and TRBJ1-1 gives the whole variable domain DGGITQSPKYLFRKEGQNVTLSCEQNLNHDAMYWYRQDPGQGLRLIYYSQIVNDFQKGDIAEGYSVSREKKESFPLTVTSAQKNPTAFYLCASSILPGQGPLNTEAFFGQGTRLTVV.

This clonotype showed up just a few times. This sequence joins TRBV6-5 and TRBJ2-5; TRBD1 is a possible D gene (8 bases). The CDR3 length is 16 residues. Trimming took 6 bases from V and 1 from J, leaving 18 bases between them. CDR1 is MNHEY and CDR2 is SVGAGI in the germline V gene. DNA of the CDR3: TGTGCCAGCAGCCCCCGGGGGGACAGGTTCCAAGAGACCCAGTACTTC. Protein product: CASSPRGDRFQETQYF.

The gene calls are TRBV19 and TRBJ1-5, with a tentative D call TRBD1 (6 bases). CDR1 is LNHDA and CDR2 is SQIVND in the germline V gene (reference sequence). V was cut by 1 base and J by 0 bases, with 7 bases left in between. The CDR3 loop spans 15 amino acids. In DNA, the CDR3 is TGTGCCAGTAGTATAGGGACAGCTAGCAATCAGCCCCAGCATTTT. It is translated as CASSIGTASNQPQHF. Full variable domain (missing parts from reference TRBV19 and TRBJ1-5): DGGITQSPKYLFRKEGQNVTLSCEQNLNHDAMYWYRQDPGQGLRLIYYSQIVNDFQKGDIAEGYSVSREKKESFPLTVTSAQKNPTAFYLCASSIGTASNQPQHFGDGTRLSIL.

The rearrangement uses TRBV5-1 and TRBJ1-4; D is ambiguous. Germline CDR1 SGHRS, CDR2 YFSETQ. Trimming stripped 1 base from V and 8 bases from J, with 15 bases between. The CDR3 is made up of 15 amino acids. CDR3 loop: CASSLSVGRGEKLFF. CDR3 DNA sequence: TGCGCCAGCAGCTTGTCCGTGGGCCGGGGAGAAAAACTGTTTTTT.

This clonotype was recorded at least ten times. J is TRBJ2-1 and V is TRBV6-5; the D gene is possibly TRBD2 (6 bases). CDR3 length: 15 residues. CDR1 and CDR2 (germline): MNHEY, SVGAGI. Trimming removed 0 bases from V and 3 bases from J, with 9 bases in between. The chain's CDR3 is CASSYSRDFYNEQFF. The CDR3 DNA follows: TGTGCCAGCAGTTACTCGCGGGACTTCTACAATGAGCAGTTCTTC.

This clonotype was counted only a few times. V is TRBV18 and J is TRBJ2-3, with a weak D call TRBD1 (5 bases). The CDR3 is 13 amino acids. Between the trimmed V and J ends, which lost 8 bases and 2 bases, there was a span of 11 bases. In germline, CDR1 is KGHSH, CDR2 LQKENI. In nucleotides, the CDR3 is TGTGCCAGCCCAGGGCCTTACACAGATACGCAGTATTTT. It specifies CASPGPYTDTQYF.

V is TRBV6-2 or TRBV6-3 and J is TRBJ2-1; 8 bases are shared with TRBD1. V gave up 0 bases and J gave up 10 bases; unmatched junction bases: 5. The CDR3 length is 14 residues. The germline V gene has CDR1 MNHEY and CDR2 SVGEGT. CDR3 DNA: TGTGCCAGCAGTTACTCGGACAGGGTGGGGGAGCAGTTCTTC. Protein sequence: CASSYSDRVGEQFF.

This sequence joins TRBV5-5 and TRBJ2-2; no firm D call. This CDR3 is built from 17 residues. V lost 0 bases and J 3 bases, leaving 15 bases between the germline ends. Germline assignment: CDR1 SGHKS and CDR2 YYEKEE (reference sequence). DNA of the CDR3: TGTGCCAGCAGCTTGGCGGGTGCTTATTCTTACACCGGGGAGCTGTTTTTT. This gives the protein CASSLAGAYSYTGELFF.

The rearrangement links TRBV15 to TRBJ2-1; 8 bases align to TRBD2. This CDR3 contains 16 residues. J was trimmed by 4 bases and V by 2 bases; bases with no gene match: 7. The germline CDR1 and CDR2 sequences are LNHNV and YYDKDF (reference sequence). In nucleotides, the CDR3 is TGTGCCACCAGCAGACCCCCGGGGGGGGGGTACAATGAGCAGTTCTTC. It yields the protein CATSRPPGGGYNEQFF. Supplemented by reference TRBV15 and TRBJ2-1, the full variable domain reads DAMVIQNPRYQVTQFGKPVTLSCSQTLNHNVMYWYQQKSSQAPKLLFHYYDKDFNNEADTPDNFQSRRPNTSFCFLDIRSPGLGDTAMYLCATSRPPGGGYNEQFFGPGTRLTVL.